Below, one T cell receptor beta chain is given with its context. The antigen is undetermined. This sample is part of a study of blood T cells in healthy people across ages. Broader study findings: Age advanced and TCR beta diversity per million T cells fell, roughly linearly.

The V gene lost 3 bases and the J gene lost 4 bases, with 12 bases spanning the gap. CDR3 length: 15 residues. Germline V gene data show CDR1 as KGHSH and CDR2 as LQKENI. Next came a second PCR, run for about 7 to 12 cycles, which used a sample-barcoded 5' primer along with a J-beta primer mix. MiXCR, run by TCRdb on the 5' RACE reads, gives a single entry per CDR3 protein. The repertoire holds hundreds of thousands of distinct CDR3 sequences, with approximately 21% as singletons. The specimen sequenced was blood. The source of this sequence is a man in his 70s in good health. The chain carries TRBV18 and TRBJ1-4; no clear D. The CDR3 sequence: CASSPGGGDNEKLFF. CDR3 nucleotides: TGTGCCAGCTCACCGGGCGGAGGCGATAATGAAAAACTGTTTTTT.